Below, 2 T cell receptor beta chains from the same sample are listed, as sequenced in a study of blood T cell repertoires in COVID-19. Profiling relied on immunoSEQ multiplex PCR, and the TCRdb table lists in-frame clones only, not all of them. Of under 200,000 clones listed, approximately 85% are singletons. Material for sequencing was peripheral blood. The receptors were gathered from a man in his forties or fifties with acute or convalescent COVID-19.

Regarding this clone: A single base is all that separates this from a far larger clone, so a read error is likely. The chain combines TRBV7-9 with TRBJ2-1; 7 nucleotides match TRBD2. Trimming cost V 5 bases and J 0 bases; bases outside gene matches: 4. There are 15 residues in the CDR3. Germline CDR1 SEHNR, CDR2 FQNEAQ (reference sequence). CDR3 DNA: TGTGCCAGCAGCCCGAGCGGGGTCTCCTACAATGAGCAGTTCTTC. It specifies CASSPSGVSYNEQFF.

V and J are TRBV3-1 (or the pseudogene TRBV3-2) and TRBJ2-6; D gene uncertain. CDR1 is LGHDT, CDR2 YNNKEL, per germline (reference sequence). This CDR3 spans 14 amino acids. Trimming took 3 bases from V and 4 from J, leaving 7 bases between them. CDR3 sequence: CASSHSRGANVLTF. The CDR3 nucleotides are TGTGCCAGCAGCCACAGCAGGGGGGCCAACGTCCTGACTTTC.